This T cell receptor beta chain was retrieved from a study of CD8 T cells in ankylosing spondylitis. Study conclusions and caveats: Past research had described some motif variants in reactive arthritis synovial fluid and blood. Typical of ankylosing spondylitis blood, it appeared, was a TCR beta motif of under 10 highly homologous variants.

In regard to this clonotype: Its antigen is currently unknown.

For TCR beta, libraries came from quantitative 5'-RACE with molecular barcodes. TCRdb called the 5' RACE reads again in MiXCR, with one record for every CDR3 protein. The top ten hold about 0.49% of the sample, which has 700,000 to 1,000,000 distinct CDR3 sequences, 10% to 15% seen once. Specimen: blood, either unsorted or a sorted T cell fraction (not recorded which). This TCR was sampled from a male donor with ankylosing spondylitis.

CDR3 in amino acids: CASMLLAANIQYF. As DNA, the CDR3 is TGTGCCAGCATGCTACTAGCGGCAAACATTCAGTACTTC. This chain links TRBV27 with TRBJ2-4, with 8 bases that match TRBD2. The CDR3 length is 13 residues. After removal of 7 bases from V and 6 bases from J, the junction contained 5 bases not matched to a gene. Per germline, CDR1 MNHEY and CDR2 SMNVEV (reference sequence).